Sequencing of this T cell receptor beta chain was carried out in a study of Graves' ophthalmopathy and Graves' hyperthyroidism. Study-level background: Peripheral blood samples were taken at initial diagnosis, before any treatment. Study-level findings and limits: This model predicted ophthalmopathy progression (sensitivity 70% to 71%, specificity around 72%). Blood shared most expanded thyroid clonotypes above 0.001 frequency.

Concerning this clonotype itself: Its antigen is still unknown.

The CDR3 contains 17 residues. The V gene lost 4 bases and the J gene lost 7 bases, with 24 bases spanning the gap. The germline V gene has CDR1 SGHRS and CDR2 YFSETQ. Beta-chain TCR CDR3 regions were amplified from RNA transcripts. RT-PCR with HTBI primers came first, then second-round multiplex PCR. MiXCR was run by TCRdb on the multiplex PCR reads, yielding one entry per CDR3 protein. The data hold hundreds of thousands of distinct CDR3 sequences, with over 40% observed a single time. The source is an adult man with Graves' ophthalmopathy. The chain links TRBV5-1 to TRBJ1-5; maybe TRBD1 (5 bases). Sequencing was carried out using peripheral blood. In DNA, the CDR3 is TGCGCCAGCAGCCAAGCCTTGTTACGGGGCCCATTACAGCCCCAGCATTTT. This gives the protein CASSQALLRGPLQPQHF.